A single sample is the source of the 32 T cell receptor beta chains below, sequenced in a study of cytomegalovirus exposure and HLA in healthy donors. In the PCR, 60 Vbeta and 13 Jbeta primers were used. Libraries were prepared by immunoSEQ multiplex PCR; TCRdb keeps only in-frame clonotypes and omits some of them. This table holds about 200,000 clones, 65% to 85% found once. The specimen was PBMCs. These TCRs come from a man in his forties or fifties in good health and CMV-seronegative.

The J gene is TRBJ2-7, the V gene TRBV6-6; TRBD2 is a possible D gene (6 bases). Germline CDR1 is MNHNY and CDR2 is SVGAGI (reference sequence). V dropped 0 bases and J dropped 5 bases, with 11 bases sitting between them. The length of the CDR3 is 14 residues. CDR3 DNA: TGTGCCAGCAGTTACTCCGGGGGAATGAACGAGCAGTACTTC. Translation gives CASSYSGGMNEQYF.

This chain joins TRBV28 and TRBJ1-3; D uncertain. The CDR3 is 15 amino acids. V dropped 6 bases and J dropped 1 base, with 13 bases sitting between them. Germline V lookup: CDR1 MDHEN, CDR2 SYDVKM. The CDR3, as DNA: TGTGCCAGCAGCCCAGCGGCCGAGTCTGGAAACACCATATATTTT. Translating it yields CASSPAAESGNTIYF.

This sequence joins TRBV30 and TRBJ2-7, with no clear D. CDR1 and CDR2 (germline): GTSNPN, SVGIG (reference sequence). The V gene lost 0 bases and the J gene lost 2 bases, with 11 bases spanning the gap. This CDR3 is 14 amino acids long. CDR3 sequence reads: CAWSVLAVTYEQYF. In nucleotides, the CDR3 is TGTGCCTGGAGTGTACTGGCGGTGACCTACGAGCAGTACTTC.

This chain connects TRBV7-2 to TRBJ2-7; 11 positions match TRBD2. The length of the CDR3 is 15 residues. From germline, CDR1 is SGHTA and CDR2 FQGNSA. The V and J ends lost 4 bases and 2 bases, in that order; junction bases with no gene match: 4. The CDR3 DNA reads as TGTGCCAGCAGCTCATCTAGCGGGGGGCCCTACGAGCAGTACTTC. Protein sequence: CASSSSSGGPYEQYF.

CDR3 coding DNA: TGTGCCAGCAGCCCCGGGACTAGATCTTCGCAGTATTTT. It yields the protein CASSPGTRSSQYF. The gene calls are TRBV11-2 and TRBJ2-3; TRBD2 agrees at 8 bases. V gave up 5 bases and J gave up 10 bases; unmatched junction bases: 8. The germline V gene encodes CDR1 SGHAT and CDR2 FQNNGV. CDR3 length equals 13 residues.

The chain recombines TRBV5-6 with TRBJ2-5; D gene ambiguous. The V gene lost 1 base and the J gene lost 5 bases, with 12 bases spanning the gap. The germline V gene has CDR1 SGHDT and CDR2 YYEEEE. The CDR3 sequence is 14 residues long. CDR3 nucleotides: TGTGCCAGCAGCTTGTGGGCCAGGCCGGAGACCCAGTACTTC. It yields the protein CASSLWARPETQYF.

The chain joins TRBV19 to TRBJ1-2; unclear D gene. Germline assignment: CDR1 LNHDA and CDR2 SQIVND (reference sequence). V lost 6 bases, J lost 8 bases, and 16 bases lay in between. The CDR3 consists of 13 residues. CDR3 in amino acids: CASSKRSSTGYTF. The CDR3, as DNA: TGTGCCAGTAGCAAAAGGAGCTCGACGGGCTACACCTTC.

The sample holds a few counts of this clone. CDR3 nucleotides: TGTGCCAGCTCACCACGAGGTAGCGGGACTAATTACGAGCAGTACTTC. Protein sequence: CASSPRGSGTNYEQYF. This chain uses TRBV18 with TRBJ2-7; 8 bases are shared with TRBD2. CDR1 is KGHSH and CDR2 is LQKENI in the germline V gene. The CDR3 is 16 residues long. V lost 1 base, J lost 4 bases, and 9 bases stayed unmatched. Full variable domain (rest looked up from reference TRBV18 and TRBJ2-7): NAGVMQNPRHLVRRRGQEARLRCSPMKGHSHVYWYRQLPEEGLKFMVYLQKENIIDESGMPKERFSAEFPKEGPSILRIQQVVRGDSAAYFCASSPRGSGTNYEQYFGPGTRLTVT.

Only one count was recorded for this clone. The chain combines TRBV7-9 with TRBJ1-1, with D uncertain. The germline CDR1 and CDR2 sequences are SEHNR and FQNEAQ (reference sequence). This CDR3 is 15 amino acids long. Trimming took off 4 bases at V and 0 bases at J, with 12 bases between the two ends. The CDR3 DNA follows: TGTGCCAGCAGCTCCCAGATACAGTTGAACACTGAAGCTTTCTTT. Amino acid sequence: CASSSQIQLNTEAFF.

This clone occurred a few times. The chain carries TRBV19 and TRBJ2-2, with TRBD1 identical over 12 bases. J gave up 4 bases and V 5 bases, and 2 bases lay outside the gene matches. The CDR3 covers 15 residues. CDR1 LNHDA and CDR2 SQIVND come from the germline V gene (reference sequence). CDR3 DNA: TGTGCCAGTAGTGGGACAGGGGGCCCCACCGGGGAGCTGTTTTTT. It codes for CASSGTGGPTGELFF.

The V gene is TRBV5-1, the J gene TRBJ1-1; D might be TRBD1 (5 bases). Germline lookup yields CDR1 SGHRS and CDR2 YFSETQ. V lost 6 bases and J lost 1, with 13 bases in between. This CDR3 contains 14 residues. CDR3 sequence (DNA): TGCGCCAGCAACTACGGGGGGGGGAACACTGAAGCTTTCTTT. Amino acid sequence: CASNYGGGNTEAFF.

The chain links TRBV28 to TRBJ1-5; D gene unclear. Trimming cost V 6 bases and J 1 base, with 10 bases left between them. Per germline, CDR1 MDHEN and CDR2 SYDVKM. The CDR3 contains 14 residues. CDR3 nucleotide sequence: TGTGCCAGCAGCCAGACAATAAGCAATCAGCCCCAGCATTTT. It translates to CASSQTISNQPQHF.

The genes are TRBV21-1 and TRBJ2-3; TRBD2, the table's D call, lacks a check against the DNA. TRBV21-1 is recorded as a pseudogene. The CDR3 covers 16 residues. The CDR3 reads CASSPWEGVSTDTQYF. The CDR3 DNA reads as TGTGCCAGCAGCCCATGGGAGGGGGTAAGTACAGATACGCAGTATTTT.

The chain carries TRBV2 and TRBJ2-7; unclear D gene. Deletions cut 8 bases from V and 6 bases from J, with 17 bases between. Germline CDR1 SNHLY, CDR2 FYNNEI. The length of the CDR3 is 13 residues. The CDR3 spells CASQAQVEGEQYF. CDR3 sequence (DNA): TGTGCCAGCCAGGCTCAGGTAGAAGGCGAGCAGTACTTC.

This rearrangement joins TRBV11-2 to TRBJ2-1; D might be TRBD2 (5 bases). This CDR3 is 14 amino acids long. Between the trimmed V and J ends, which lost 5 bases and 2 bases, there was a span of 10 bases. Germline V CDR1 and CDR2: SGHAT, FQNNGV. CDR3 sequence reads: CASSPDGTYNEQFF. The CDR3 DNA is TGTGCCAGCAGCCCTGACGGGACCTACAATGAGCAGTTCTTC.

This clone was counted only a few times. This chain links TRBV5-6 with TRBJ2-1; 15 bases agree with TRBD2. The CDR3 contains 14 residues. Germline values: CDR1 SGHDT, CDR2 YYEEEE. V shed 3 bases and J 10 bases; nucleotides not matched to a gene: 2. The CDR3 DNA sequence: TGTGCCAGCAGCTGGACTAGCGGGAGGGGAGAGCAGTTCTTC. Its protein product is CASSWTSGRGEQFF.

The V call is TRBV27, the J call TRBJ2-2, with 10 bases that match TRBD2. Germline-derived CDR1 and CDR2 are MNHEY and SMNVEV (reference sequence). The V gene end was trimmed by 3 bases and the J gene end by 6 bases; junction bases not matched to a gene: 7. The CDR3 covers 16 residues. The chain's CDR3 is CASSFLGSGRSGELFF. DNA for the CDR3: TGTGCCAGCAGTTTCCTAGGTAGCGGGAGGTCCGGGGAGCTGTTTTTT.

This chain uses TRBV6-5 with TRBJ1-2; D perhaps matches TRBD1 (6 bases). The germline gives CDR1 MNHEY, CDR2 SVGAGI. The ends were cut back, 0 bases at V and 7 bases at J, with 18 bases in the middle. CDR3 size: 16 residues. The CDR3 loop reads CASSYSTGAGRSGYTF. As DNA, the CDR3 is TGTGCCAGCAGTTACTCGACGGGGGCCGGGAGGAGTGGCTACACCTTC.

This chain connects TRBV29-1 to TRBJ2-2, with TRBD2 as a possible D gene (6 bases). Germline V gene sequence: CDR1 SQVTM, CDR2 ANQGSEA. Trimming took off 7 bases at V and 5 bases at J, with 17 bases between the two ends. CDR3 length equals 14 residues. CDR3: CSADGSSSTGELFF. CDR3 sequence (DNA): TGCAGCGCCGACGGGAGTAGCTCAACCGGGGAGCTGTTTTTT.

V gene TRBV25-1 combines with J gene TRBJ1-1; D call uncertain. Germline CDR1 is MGHDK and CDR2 is SYGVNS. Trimming shortened V by 0 bases and J by 0 bases, and 8 bases separated the two germline ends. This CDR3 contains 15 residues. As DNA, the CDR3 is TGTGCCAGCAGTGAATATGCCGGGGTGAACACTGAAGCTTTCTTT. This encodes CASSEYAGVNTEAFF.

This clone was seen only a few times. The rearrangement joins TRBV6-5 to TRBJ1-1, with D hard to call. From germline, CDR1 is MNHEY and CDR2 SVGAGI. The V gene lost 2 bases and the J gene lost 0 bases, with 10 bases spanning the gap. This CDR3 is 15 amino acids long. CDR3 in amino acids: CASSYVRTLNTEAFF. CDR3 nucleotide sequence: TGTGCCAGCAGTTACGTCCGGACTTTGAACACTGAAGCTTTCTTT.

This clone was counted at least ten times. The CDR3 is CASSFGQGVRRDTEAFF. Here the CDR3 DNA reads TGCGCCAGCAGTTTTGGACAGGGGGTAAGAAGGGACACTGAAGCTTTCTTT. The chain employs TRBV4-1 and TRBJ1-1, with 10 nucleotides matching TRBD1. The germline V gene has CDR1 MGHRA and CDR2 YSYEKL. J gave up 3 bases and V 6 bases, and 13 bases lay outside the gene matches. The CDR3 length is 17 residues.

V is TRBV27 and J is TRBJ1-2; the D gene is possibly TRBD1 (6 bases). The CDR3 runs to 15 residues. The germline V gene has CDR1 MNHEY and CDR2 SMNVEV (reference sequence). V lost 5 bases to trimming and J lost 0 bases, with 13 bases between them. CDR3 coding DNA: TGTGCCAGCAGTCCCCTACAGGGTGCTAACTATGGCTACACCTTC. Protein: CASSPLQGANYGYTF.

This sequence joins TRBV2 and TRBJ2-4; 12 bases are shared with TRBD2. The trim removed 3 bases at V and 7 bases at J, leaving 10 bases unmatched. Germline V CDR1 and CDR2: SNHLY, FYNNEI. This CDR3 is 17 amino acids long. CDR3 in amino acids: CASSDLRLAGEGNIQYF. In nucleotides, the CDR3 is TGTGCCAGCAGTGATTTGAGACTAGCGGGAGAAGGCAACATTCAGTACTTC.

This clone was counted a single time. The J gene is TRBJ1-1, the V gene TRBV28, with 10 nucleotides matching TRBD1. CDR3 length: 13 amino acids. Germline CDR1 reads MDHEN; CDR2 reads SYDVKM. Trimming cost V 4 bases and J 7 bases; bases outside gene matches: 3. The DNA for the CDR3 is TGTGCCAGCAGTTCCGGACAGGGGGGTGAAGCTTTCTTT. This translates into CASSSGQGGEAFF.

J is TRBJ2-1 and V is TRBV9; D may be TRBD2 (5 bases). The V gene lost 3 bases and the J gene lost 8 bases, with 6 bases spanning the gap. The CDR3 length is 11 residues. Germline V lookup: CDR1 SGDLS, CDR2 YYNGEE. The CDR3 here is CASSGGHEQFF. The CDR3 bases are TGTGCCAGCAGCGGAGGGCATGAGCAGTTCTTC.

The V and J genes are TRBV6-4 and TRBJ1-2; tentative D call: TRBD1 (6 bases). Germline CDR1 and CDR2: MRHNA and SNTAGT. CDR3 size: 15 residues. The ends were cut back, 0 bases at V and 7 bases at J, with 15 bases in the middle. CDR3 sequence (DNA): TGTGCCAGCAGTGACTCTGGGGGGGCGCGAGGTGGCTACACCTTC. This encodes CASSDSGGARGGYTF.

The table lists this clone with a count of one. V usage is TRBV6-5 and J usage is TRBJ2-1, with D perhaps TRBD1 (7 bases). V shed 8 bases and J shed 7 bases, with 18 bases lying between them. In germline, CDR1 is MNHEY, CDR2 SVGAGI. CDR3 size: 14 residues. The CDR3 here is CASGVPGGNNEQFF. CDR3 in DNA: TGTGCCAGCGGTGTTCCAGGGGGGAATAATGAGCAGTTCTTC.

This chain connects TRBV5-4 to TRBJ2-1, with 10 bases identical to TRBD2. The CDR3 is 15 residues long. J gave up 6 bases and V 3 bases, and 6 bases lay outside the gene matches. Germline V gene data show CDR1 as SGHNT and CDR2 as YYREEE (reference sequence). Here the CDR3 DNA reads TGTGCCAGCAGCTCAGGGGCTAGCGGGAGCAATGAGCAGTTCTTC. This translates into CASSSGASGSNEQFF.

This clone has more than one count but fewer than ten. CDR3 sequence: CAISENRGDNSPLHF. The DNA for the CDR3 is TGTGCCATCAGTGAGAACAGGGGGGATAATTCACCCCTCCACTTT. The chain joins TRBV10-3 to TRBJ1-6, with 8 bases fitting TRBD1. Per the germline V gene, CDR1 is ENHRY and CDR2 is SYGVKD. V trimming: 2 bases; J trimming: 5 bases; junction bases outside the gene matches: 2. CDR3 length: 15 amino acids.

The V and J genes are TRBV28 and TRBJ1-1; TRBD1 matches at 8 bases. This CDR3 is 15 amino acids long. Per the germline V gene, CDR1 is MDHEN and CDR2 is SYDVKM. J lost 5 bases, V lost 1 base, and 6 bases had no gene match. CDR3: CASSLFTGGDTEAFF. The DNA of the CDR3 is TGTGCCAGCAGTTTATTTACAGGGGGAGATACTGAAGCTTTCTTT.

The rearrangement links TRBV6-4 to TRBJ2-2, with TRBD2 identical over 8 bases. Germline V lookup: CDR1 MRHNA, CDR2 SNTAGT. The CDR3 extends over 16 amino acids. With 3 bases clipped from V and 6 bases from J, the junction kept 9 bases outside the gene matches. The CDR3 nucleotides are TGTGCCAGCAGTGAAGCGGGGGAATTGAAATCCGGGGAGCTGTTTTTT. Its protein is CASSEAGELKSGELFF.